The 9 T cell receptor beta chains below come from one sample, sequenced in a study of CD4+ T cells in melanoma. TCRdb keeps only in-frame clones here, not all; method: immunoSEQ multiplex PCR. The sample lists about 110,000 clones, 80% to 95% occurring once. Sequencing was performed on peripheral blood. Receptors were obtained from a human donor with melanoma.

This clone has just one count. This chain connects TRBV2 to TRBJ2-1, with TRBD1 matching 8 bases. From germline, CDR1 is SNHLY and CDR2 FYNNEI. This CDR3 region has 10 residues. Trimming cost V 8 bases and J 10 bases; bases outside gene matches: 1. CDR3 in amino acids: CASGTGEQFF. The CDR3 DNA sequence: TGTGCCAGCGGGACAGGCGAGCAGTTCTTC.

The chain is built from TRBV21-1 and TRBJ2-5; TRBD2 is the table's D call, not checked against the DNA. TRBV21-1 is a pseudogene locus. The CDR3 contains 13 residues. The DNA for the CDR3 is TGTGCCAGCAGCAAAGCGCCAGCGGGGACCCAGTACTTC. Its translation is CASSKAPAGTQYF.

The rearrangement links TRBV15 to TRBJ2-1, with 7 bases aligning to TRBD1. Germline V CDR1 and CDR2: LNHNV, YYDKDF (reference sequence). Trimming took 3 bases from V and 4 from J; bases not matched to a gene: 0. This CDR3 spans 13 amino acids. CDR3 in amino acids: CATSRDRYNEQFF. CDR3 DNA: TGTGCCACCAGCAGGGACAGGTACAATGAGCAGTTCTTC.

The genes are TRBV5-1 and TRBJ2-1; TRBD2 is a possible D gene (6 bases). Germline-derived CDR1 and CDR2 are SGHRS and YFSETQ. The CDR3 loop spans 15 amino acids. The V end was cut by 0 bases, the J end by 0 bases, with 7 bases between. The CDR3 nucleotides are TGCGCCAGCAGCTTGGTCGGGAGCTCCTACAATGAGCAGTTCTTC. Translation: CASSLVGSSYNEQFF.

The chain employs TRBV30 and TRBJ1-3; 9 nucleotides align to TRBD1. This CDR3 region has 13 residues. V shed 8 bases and J 4 bases; nucleotides not matched to a gene: 6. CDR1 and CDR2 (germline): GTSNPN, SVGIG (reference sequence). In DNA, the CDR3 is TGTGCCCGGGACGGACAGGGGGGAAACACCATATATTTT. Protein sequence: CARDGQGGNTIYF. Full variable domain (remainder filled in from reference TRBV30 and TRBJ1-3): SQTIHQWPATLVQPVGSPLSLECTVEGTSNPNLYWYRQAAGRGLQLLFYSVGIGQISSEVPQNLSASRPQDRQFILSSKKLLLSDSGFYLCARDGQGGNTIYFGEGSWLTVV.

J is TRBJ2-3 and V is TRBV5-4; TRBD2 agrees at 11 bases. Germline loops: CDR1 SGHNT, CDR2 YYREEE (reference sequence). Trimming at V came to 1 base and at J to 3 bases, leaving 7 bases not matched to a gene. The CDR3 consists of 17 residues. The CDR3 DNA sequence: TGTGCCAGCAGCTTGAAGCTAGCGGGAGGCGAAACAGATACGCAGTATTTT. Encoded protein: CASSLKLAGGETDTQYF. Full variable domain (remainder filled in from reference TRBV5-4 and TRBJ2-3): ETGVTQSPTHLIKTRGQQVTLRCSSQSGHNTVSWYQQALGQGPQFIFQYYREEENGRGNFPPRFSGLQFPNYSSELNVNALELDDSALYLCASSLKLAGGETDTQYFGPGTRLTVL.

The chain employs TRBV27 and TRBJ2-3; no definite D call. CDR3 length equals 13 residues. The germline V gene encodes CDR1 MNHEY and CDR2 SMNVEV (reference sequence). V lost 6 bases, J lost 5 bases, and 12 bases lay in between. The CDR3 region has the DNA TGTGCCAGCAGCAATAAAATGGGAGATACGCAGTATTTT. Translating it yields CASSNKMGDTQYF.

This CDR3 is CASSSLAGDFYEQYF. DNA for the CDR3: TGCGCCAGCAGCTCCTTAGCGGGGGATTTCTACGAGCAGTACTTC. The chain recombines TRBV5-1 with TRBJ2-7, with 9 bases aligning to TRBD2. CDR1 and CDR2 (germline): SGHRS, YFSETQ. Trimming removed 3 bases from V and 3 bases from J; junction bases left unmatched: 7. This CDR3 is 15 amino acids long.

J is TRBJ2-1 and V is TRBV7-3; D assignment may be TRBD1 or TRBD2 (5 bases each). This CDR3 has 14 amino acids. Trimming took off 5 bases at V and 8 bases at J, with 16 bases between the two ends. CDR1 SGHTA and CDR2 FQGTGA come from the germline V gene. This CDR3 is CASSVGLGVYEQFF. DNA of the CDR3: TGTGCCAGCAGCGTTGGGTTGGGGGTATATGAGCAGTTCTTC.